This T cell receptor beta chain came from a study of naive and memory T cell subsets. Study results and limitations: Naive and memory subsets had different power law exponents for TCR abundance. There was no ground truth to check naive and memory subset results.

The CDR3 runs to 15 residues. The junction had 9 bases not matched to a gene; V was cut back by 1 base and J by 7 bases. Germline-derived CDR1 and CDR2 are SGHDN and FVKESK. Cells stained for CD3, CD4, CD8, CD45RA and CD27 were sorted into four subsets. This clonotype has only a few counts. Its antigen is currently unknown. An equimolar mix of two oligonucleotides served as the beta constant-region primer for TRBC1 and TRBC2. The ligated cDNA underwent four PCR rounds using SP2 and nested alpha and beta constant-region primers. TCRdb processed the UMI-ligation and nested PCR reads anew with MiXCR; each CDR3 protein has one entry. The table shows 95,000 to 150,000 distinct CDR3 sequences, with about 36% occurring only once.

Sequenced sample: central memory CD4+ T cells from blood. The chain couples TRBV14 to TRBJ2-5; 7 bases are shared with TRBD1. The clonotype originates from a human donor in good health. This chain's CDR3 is CASSQGGQASRTQYF. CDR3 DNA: TGTGCCAGCAGCCAAGGCGGACAGGCCAGTAGGACCCAGTACTTC.